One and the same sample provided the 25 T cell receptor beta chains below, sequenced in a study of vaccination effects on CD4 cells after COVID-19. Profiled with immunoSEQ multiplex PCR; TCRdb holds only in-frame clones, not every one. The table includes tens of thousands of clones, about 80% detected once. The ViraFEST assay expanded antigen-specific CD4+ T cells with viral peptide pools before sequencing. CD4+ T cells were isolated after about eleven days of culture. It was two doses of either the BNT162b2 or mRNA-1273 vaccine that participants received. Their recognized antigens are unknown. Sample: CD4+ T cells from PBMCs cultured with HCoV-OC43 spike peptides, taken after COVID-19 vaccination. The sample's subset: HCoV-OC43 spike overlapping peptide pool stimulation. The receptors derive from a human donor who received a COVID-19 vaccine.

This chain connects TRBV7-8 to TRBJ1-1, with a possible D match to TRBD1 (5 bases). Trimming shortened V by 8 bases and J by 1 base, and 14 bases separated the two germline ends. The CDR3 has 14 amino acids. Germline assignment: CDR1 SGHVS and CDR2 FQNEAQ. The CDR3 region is CASGSGLRNTEAFF. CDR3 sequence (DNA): TGTGCCAGCGGATCGGGACTGCGGAACACTGAAGCTTTCTTT.

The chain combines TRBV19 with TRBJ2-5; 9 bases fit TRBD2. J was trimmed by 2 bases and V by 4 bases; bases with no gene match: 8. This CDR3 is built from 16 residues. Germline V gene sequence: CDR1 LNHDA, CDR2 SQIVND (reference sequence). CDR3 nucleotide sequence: TGTGCCAGTAGTACGAAGAAGACTAGCGGACAAGAGACCCAGTACTTC. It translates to CASSTKKTSGQETQYF.

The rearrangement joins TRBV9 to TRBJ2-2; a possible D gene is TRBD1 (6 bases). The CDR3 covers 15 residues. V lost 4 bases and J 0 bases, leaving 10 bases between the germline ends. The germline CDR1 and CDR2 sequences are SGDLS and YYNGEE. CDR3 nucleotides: TGTGCCAGCAGCCCACAGGGTACGAACACCGGGGAGCTGTTTTTT. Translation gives CASSPQGTNTGELFF.

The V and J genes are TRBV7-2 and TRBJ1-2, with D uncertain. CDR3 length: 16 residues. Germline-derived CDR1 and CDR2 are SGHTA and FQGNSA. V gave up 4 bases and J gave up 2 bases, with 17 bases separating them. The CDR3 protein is CASSSGGGRVNYGYTF. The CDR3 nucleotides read TGTGCCAGCAGCTCGGGAGGCGGACGGGTGAACTATGGCTACACCTTC.

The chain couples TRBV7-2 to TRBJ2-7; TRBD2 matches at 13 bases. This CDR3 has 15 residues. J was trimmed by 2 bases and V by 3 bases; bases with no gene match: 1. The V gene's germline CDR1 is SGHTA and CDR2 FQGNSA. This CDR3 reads CASSLGLAGPYEQYV. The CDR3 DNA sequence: TGTGCCAGCAGCTTGGGACTAGCGGGGCCCTACGAGCAGTACGTC.

The CDR3 region is CAFGGAKNTQYF. In DNA form, the CDR3 reads TGTGCCTTCGGGGGGGCCAAAAATACGCAGTATTTT. The chain uses TRBV7-9 and TRBJ2-3, with TRBD2 matching 8 bases. The junction had 8 bases not matched to a gene; V was cut back by 11 bases and J by 7 bases. The CDR3 is 12 residues long. The V gene's germline CDR1 is SEHNR and CDR2 FQNEAQ (reference sequence).

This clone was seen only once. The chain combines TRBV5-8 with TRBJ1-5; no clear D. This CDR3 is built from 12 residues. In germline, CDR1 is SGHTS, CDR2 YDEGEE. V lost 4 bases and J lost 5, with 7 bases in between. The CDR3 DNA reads TGTGCCAGCAGCCCCTATTATCAGCCCCAGCATTTT. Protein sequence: CASSPYYQPQHF.

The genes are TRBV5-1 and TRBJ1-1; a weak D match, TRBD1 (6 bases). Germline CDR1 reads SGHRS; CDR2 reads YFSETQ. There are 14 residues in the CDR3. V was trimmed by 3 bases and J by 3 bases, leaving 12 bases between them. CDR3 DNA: TGCGCCAGCAGCTCCAGGGGTTCGGACACTGAAGCTTTCTTT. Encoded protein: CASSSRGSDTEAFF.

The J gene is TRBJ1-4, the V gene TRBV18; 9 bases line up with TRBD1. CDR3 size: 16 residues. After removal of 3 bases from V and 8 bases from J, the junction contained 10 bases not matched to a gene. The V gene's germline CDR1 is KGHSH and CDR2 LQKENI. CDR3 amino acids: CASSPFLQGAWEKLFF. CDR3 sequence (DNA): TGTGCCAGCTCACCTTTCCTACAGGGGGCATGGGAAAAACTGTTTTTT.

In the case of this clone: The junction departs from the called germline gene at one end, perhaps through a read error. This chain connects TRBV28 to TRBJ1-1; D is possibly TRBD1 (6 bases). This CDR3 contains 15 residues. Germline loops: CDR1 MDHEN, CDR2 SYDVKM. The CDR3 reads CASSIWGRLETEAFF. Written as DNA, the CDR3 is TGTGCCAGCAGTATATGGGGGCGCTTAGAAACTGAAGCTTTCTTT.

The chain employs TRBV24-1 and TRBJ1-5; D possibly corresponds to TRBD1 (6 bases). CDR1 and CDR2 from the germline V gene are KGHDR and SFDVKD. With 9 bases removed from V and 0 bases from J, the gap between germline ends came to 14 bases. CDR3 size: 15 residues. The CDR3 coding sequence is TGTGCCACCTCCGGACAGTTCGTTAGCAATCAGCCCCAGCATTTT. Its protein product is CATSGQFVSNQPQHF.

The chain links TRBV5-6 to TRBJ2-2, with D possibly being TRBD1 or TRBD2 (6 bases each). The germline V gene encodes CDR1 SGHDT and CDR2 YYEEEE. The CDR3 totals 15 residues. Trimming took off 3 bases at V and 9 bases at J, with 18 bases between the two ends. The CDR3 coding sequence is TGTGCCAGCAGCTCGGGACTTTCGGGACACCGGGAGCTGTTTTTT. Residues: CASSSGLSGHRELFF.

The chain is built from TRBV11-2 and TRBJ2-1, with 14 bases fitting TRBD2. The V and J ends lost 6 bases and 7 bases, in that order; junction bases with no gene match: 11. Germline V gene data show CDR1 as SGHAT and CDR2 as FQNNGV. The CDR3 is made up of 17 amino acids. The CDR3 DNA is TGTGCCAGCAGATCGATCACCGGGACTAGCGGGGGAAATGAGCAGTTCTTC. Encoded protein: CASRSITGTSGGNEQFF.

CDR3 nucleotides: TGTGCCAGCAGCCTTCCCCTCCACACCGAGCAGTACGTC. Its protein product is CASSLPLHTEQYV. This chain links TRBV7-7 with TRBJ2-7; D is undetermined. Germline values: CDR1 SSHAT, CDR2 FNYEAQ (reference sequence). The CDR3 has 13 amino acids. Trimming shortened V by 5 bases and J by 6 bases, and 14 bases separated the two germline ends.

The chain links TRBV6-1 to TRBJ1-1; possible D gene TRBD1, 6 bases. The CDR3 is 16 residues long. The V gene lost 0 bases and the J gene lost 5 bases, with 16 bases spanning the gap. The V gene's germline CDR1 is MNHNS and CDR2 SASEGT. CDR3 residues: CASSEALRGARTEAFF. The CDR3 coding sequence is TGTGCCAGCAGTGAAGCGCTTCGGGGGGCGAGGACTGAAGCTTTCTTT.

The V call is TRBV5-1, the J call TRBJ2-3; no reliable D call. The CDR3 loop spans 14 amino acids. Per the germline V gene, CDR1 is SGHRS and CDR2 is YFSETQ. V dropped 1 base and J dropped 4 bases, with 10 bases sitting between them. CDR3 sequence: CASSLRPKADTQYF. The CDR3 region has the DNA TGCGCCAGCAGCTTGCGACCGAAGGCAGATACGCAGTATTTT. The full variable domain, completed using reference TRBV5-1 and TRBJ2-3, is KAGVTQTPRYLIKTRGQQVTLSCSPISGHRSVSWYQQTPGQGLQFLFEYFSETQRNKGNFPGRFSGRQFSNSRSEMNVSTLELGDSALYLCASSLRPKADTQYFGPGTRLTVL.

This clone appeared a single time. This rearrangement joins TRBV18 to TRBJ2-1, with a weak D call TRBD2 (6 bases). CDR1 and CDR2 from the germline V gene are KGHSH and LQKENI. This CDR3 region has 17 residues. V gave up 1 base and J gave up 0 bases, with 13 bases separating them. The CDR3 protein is CASSPLGAGSSYNEQFF. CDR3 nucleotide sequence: TGTGCCAGCTCACCACTTGGGGCCGGGAGCTCCTACAATGAGCAGTTCTTC.

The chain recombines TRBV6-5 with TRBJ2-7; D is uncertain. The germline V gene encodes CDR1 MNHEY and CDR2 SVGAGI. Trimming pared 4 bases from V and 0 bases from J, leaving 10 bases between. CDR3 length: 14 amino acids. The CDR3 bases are TGTGCCAGCAGTTCTTCCTACAGCTCCTACGAGCAGTACGTC. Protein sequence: CASSSSYSSYEQYV.

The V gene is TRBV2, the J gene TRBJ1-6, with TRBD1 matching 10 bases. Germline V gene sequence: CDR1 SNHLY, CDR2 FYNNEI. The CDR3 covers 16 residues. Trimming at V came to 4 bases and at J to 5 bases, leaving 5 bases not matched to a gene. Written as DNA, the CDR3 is TGTGCCAGCAGTGCCGAGACAGGGGGCCATAATTCACCCCTCCACTTT. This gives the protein CASSAETGGHNSPLHF.

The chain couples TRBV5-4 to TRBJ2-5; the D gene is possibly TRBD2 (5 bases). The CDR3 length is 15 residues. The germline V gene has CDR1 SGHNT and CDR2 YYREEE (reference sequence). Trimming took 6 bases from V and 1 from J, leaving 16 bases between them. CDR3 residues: CASTRTPTIQETQYF. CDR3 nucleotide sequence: TGTGCCAGCACCAGGACTCCAACCATCCAAGAGACCCAGTACTTC.

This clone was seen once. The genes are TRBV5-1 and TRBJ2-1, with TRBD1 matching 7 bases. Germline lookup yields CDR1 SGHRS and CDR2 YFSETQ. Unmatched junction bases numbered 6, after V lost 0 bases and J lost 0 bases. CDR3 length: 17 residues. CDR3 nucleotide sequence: TGCGCCAGCAGCTTGGGTGGGACAGCGAGCTCCTACAATGAGCAGTTCTTC. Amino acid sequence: CASSLGGTASSYNEQFF.

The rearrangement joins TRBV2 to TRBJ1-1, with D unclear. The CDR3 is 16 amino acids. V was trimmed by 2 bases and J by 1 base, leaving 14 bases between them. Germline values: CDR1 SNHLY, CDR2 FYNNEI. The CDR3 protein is CASSETTLIKNTEAFF. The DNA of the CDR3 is TGTGCCAGCAGTGAAACCACATTGATTAAGAACACTGAAGCTTTCTTT.

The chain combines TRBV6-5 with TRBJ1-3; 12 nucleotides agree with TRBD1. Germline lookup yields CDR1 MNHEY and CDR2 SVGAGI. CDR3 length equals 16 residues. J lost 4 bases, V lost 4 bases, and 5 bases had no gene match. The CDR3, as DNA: TGTGCCAGCAGTTGGGGACAGGGGGCGCAAGGAAACACCATATATTTT. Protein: CASSWGQGAQGNTIYF.

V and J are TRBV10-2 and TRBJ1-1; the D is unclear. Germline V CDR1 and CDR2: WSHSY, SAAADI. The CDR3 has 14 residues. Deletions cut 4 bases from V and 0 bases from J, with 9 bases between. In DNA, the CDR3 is TGCGCCAGCAGTGGCGGCTTACTGAACACTGAAGCTTTCTTT. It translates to CASSGGLLNTEAFF.

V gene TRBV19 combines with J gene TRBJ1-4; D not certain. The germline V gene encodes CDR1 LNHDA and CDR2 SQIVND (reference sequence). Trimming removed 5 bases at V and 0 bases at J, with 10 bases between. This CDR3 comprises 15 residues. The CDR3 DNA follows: TGTGCCAGTAGTGGGTCGGCAGCAACTAATGAAAAACTGTTTTTT. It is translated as CASSGSAATNEKLFF.